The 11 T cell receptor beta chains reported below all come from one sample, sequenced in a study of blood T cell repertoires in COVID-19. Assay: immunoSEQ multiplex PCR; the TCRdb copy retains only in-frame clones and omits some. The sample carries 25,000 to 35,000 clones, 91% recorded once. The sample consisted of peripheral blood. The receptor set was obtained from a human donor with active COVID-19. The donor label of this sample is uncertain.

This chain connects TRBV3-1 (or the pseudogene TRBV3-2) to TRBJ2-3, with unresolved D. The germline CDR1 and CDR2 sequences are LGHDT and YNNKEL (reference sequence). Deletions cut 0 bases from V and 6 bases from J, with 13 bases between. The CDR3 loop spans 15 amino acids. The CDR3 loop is CASSQDPRGADTQYF. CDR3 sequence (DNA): TGTGCCAGCAGCCAAGATCCTCGAGGCGCCGATACGCAGTATTTT.

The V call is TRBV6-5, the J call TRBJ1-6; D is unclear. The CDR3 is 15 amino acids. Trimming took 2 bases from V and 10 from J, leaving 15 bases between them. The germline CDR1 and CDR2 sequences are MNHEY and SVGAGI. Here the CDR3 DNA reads TGTGCCAGCAGTTACCTTGCGGGTGGGGAGTCACCCCTCCACTTT. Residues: CASSYLAGGESPLHF.

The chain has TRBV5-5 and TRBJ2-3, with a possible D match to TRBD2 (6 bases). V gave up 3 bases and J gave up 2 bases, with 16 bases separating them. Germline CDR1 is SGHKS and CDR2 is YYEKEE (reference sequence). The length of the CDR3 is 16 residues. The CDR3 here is CASSYKRVLNTDTQYF. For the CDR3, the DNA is TGTGCCAGCAGCTATAAGCGGGTACTAAACACAGATACGCAGTATTTT.

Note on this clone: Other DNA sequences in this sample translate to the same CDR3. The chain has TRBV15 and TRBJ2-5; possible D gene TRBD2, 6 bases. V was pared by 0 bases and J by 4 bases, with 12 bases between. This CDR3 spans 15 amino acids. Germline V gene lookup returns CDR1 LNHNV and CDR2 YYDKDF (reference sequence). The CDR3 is CATSRDRGIGETQYF. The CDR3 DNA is TGTGCCACCAGCAGAGATCGGGGGATTGGAGAGACCCAGTACTTC.

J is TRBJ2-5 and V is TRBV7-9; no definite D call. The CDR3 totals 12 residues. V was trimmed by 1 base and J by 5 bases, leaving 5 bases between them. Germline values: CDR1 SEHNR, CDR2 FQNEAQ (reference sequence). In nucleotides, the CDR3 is TGTGCCAGCAGCTTAGTTCTTGAGACCCAGTACTTC. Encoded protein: CASSLVLETQYF.

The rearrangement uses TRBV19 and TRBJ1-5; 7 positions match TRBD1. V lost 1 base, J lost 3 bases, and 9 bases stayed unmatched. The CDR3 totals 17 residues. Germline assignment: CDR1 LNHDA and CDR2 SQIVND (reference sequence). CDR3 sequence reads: CASSIVFDRVVNQPQHF. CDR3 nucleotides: TGTGCCAGTAGTATAGTATTTGACAGGGTGGTCAATCAGCCCCAGCATTTT. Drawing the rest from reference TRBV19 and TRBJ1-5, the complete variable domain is DGGITQSPKYLFRKEGQNVTLSCEQNLNHDAMYWYRQDPGQGLRLIYYSQIVNDFQKGDIAEGYSVSREKKESFPLTVTSAQKNPTAFYLCASSIVFDRVVNQPQHFGDGTRLSIL.

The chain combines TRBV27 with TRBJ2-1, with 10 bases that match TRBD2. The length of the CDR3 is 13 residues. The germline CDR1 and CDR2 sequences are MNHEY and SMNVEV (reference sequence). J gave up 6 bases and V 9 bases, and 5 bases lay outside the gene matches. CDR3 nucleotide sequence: TGTGCCAGGGCCAGCGGGAGGGCCAATGAGCAGTTCTTC. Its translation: CARASGRANEQFF.

CDR3 loop: CASSFPRETQYF. CDR3 nucleotides: TGTGCCAGCAGTTTCCCCCGAGAGACCCAGTACTTC. The chain is built from TRBV12-3 or TRBV12-4 and TRBJ2-5; D is unresolved. The CDR3 covers 12 residues. V shed 3 bases and J shed 4 bases, with 6 bases lying between them.

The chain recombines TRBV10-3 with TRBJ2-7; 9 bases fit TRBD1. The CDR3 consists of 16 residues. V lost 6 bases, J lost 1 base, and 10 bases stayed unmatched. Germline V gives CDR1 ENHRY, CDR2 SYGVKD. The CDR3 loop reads CAIRTTGQGNSYEQYF. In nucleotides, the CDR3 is TGTGCCATCAGGACGACGGGACAGGGAAATTCCTACGAGCAGTACTTC.

Written as DNA, the CDR3 is TGTGCCAGCAGTGAAAGGAGGGGCAGCGACGAGACCCAGTACTTC. Protein sequence: CASSERRGSDETQYF. The chain links TRBV2 to TRBJ2-5, with D possibly being TRBD2 (6 bases). The length of the CDR3 is 15 residues. The V end was cut by 2 bases, the J end by 5 bases, with 15 bases between. The germline gives CDR1 SNHLY, CDR2 FYNNEI.

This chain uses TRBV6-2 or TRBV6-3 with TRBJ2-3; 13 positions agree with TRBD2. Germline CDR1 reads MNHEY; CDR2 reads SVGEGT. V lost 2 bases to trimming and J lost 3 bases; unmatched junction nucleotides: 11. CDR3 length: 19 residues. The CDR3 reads CASSYPTSGGAFRTDTQYF. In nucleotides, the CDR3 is TGTGCCAGCAGTTACCCCACTAGCGGGGGGGCCTTCAGGACAGATACGCAGTATTTT.